This TCR beta chain stems from a study of identical twins listed by TCRdb under 2016. Concerning the study at large: To test whether fetal clonotypes persist, the study used deep sequencing on TCR alpha and beta repertoires from monozygotic twins, unrelated adults of various ages, and cord blood. To rule out contamination, the twin experiments were replicated at different times with different library preparation protocols.

From the cysteine up to the phenylalanine, the CDR3 has a length of 17 residues. Only CDR3 DNA is held: 51 bases, read in frame from base 1. V and J are truncated by 4 bases and 2 bases respectively, leaving an intervening sequence of 19 bases. The germline V gene gives CDR1 as SGHVS and CDR2 as FNYEAQ. The sample holds a few counts of this clonotype. It lacks a known antigen. Qualities for individual bases were not recorded, and no much larger clone is one base off. Only healthy Caucasian donors were included. Three pairs of female monozygotic twins, all aged roughly 18 to 29 years, were included in the twin cohort. Positive isolation kits from Invitrogen were used to isolate the CD4+ and CD8+ T cell populations. Results and caveats for the whole study, not just this receptor: Recombination models systematically underestimated out-of-frame TCR alpha sharing in monozygotic twins but agreed with sharing between unrelated individuals. Because the same donors could not be followed over many years, conclusions were based on cross-sectional statistical analysis. In beta out-of-frame sequences, excess twin sharing was weaker, because having fewer shared sequences lowered the signal-to-noise ratio. Abundant cord blood beta clonotypes carried fewer insertions; young adult naive repertoires showed a weaker similar trend, while memory repertoires showed none. Compared with coincidental sharing between unrelated individuals, out-of-frame TCR alpha sequences shared between twins showed an excess of sequences with low generation probability. Invariant T cells such as MAIT and iNKT could partly confound zero-insertion analyses, although diverse VJ usage argued against such confounding for most clonotypes.

The library was produced with 5' RACE. This sample was sequenced with an Illumina HiSeq 2000. A universal primer binding site was introduced by template switching, and a unique molecular identifier was present in the final cDNA, enabling accurate counting of TCR cDNA molecules. Specific primers in the conserved constant-segment region were used to synthesize first-strand cDNA for TCR alpha and beta chains. To control for contamination, every cDNA library was double barcoded, receiving both a SMART-Mk sample barcode and Illumina barcodes. TruSeq adapter sequences, together with Illumina sample barcodes, were added in two successive PCR steps. The Illumina HiSeq platform was used with custom primers to sequence TCR alpha and beta cDNA libraries. Under the source paper's analysis protocol: MiGEC processed the raw reads to extract unique molecular identifiers, while MiXCR was used to determine the CDR3 positions. For each individual, recombination models were inferred using an EM algorithm with the repgenHMM and IGoR tools. The analysis of shared clonotypes was done with the tcR package in R, with sharing normalized by the product of cloneset sizes. To study raw recombination free of thymic and clonal selection effects, out-of-frame nonproductive sequences were analyzed. TCRdb reworked the public reads: Q25 trimming with fastp, MiXCR clone assembly, productive beta chains retained. Identical CDR3 protein sequences are pooled into one entry, listed with their most common genes and DNA. TCRdb's processing, not the study's, gives the V and J calls here. The sample table records 300,000 or so distinct CDR3 sequences; roughly 9.7% of these occur just once. Under 7.5% of the sample is held by the ten biggest clonotypes.

These same records also appear under a second study, on yellow fever vaccine responses in identical twins. The second study, in turn, reports: According to the authors, in identical twins the way T cells responded to vaccination appeared partly convergent and partly personalized. The study precisely tracked vaccine-responding T cell clones in identical twins.

The receptor was derived from a woman aged 18 to 35 in good health. Sequencing was performed on CD8+ T cells sorted from blood. The V and J genes are TRBV7-6 and TRBJ2-3, and TRBD2 may be the D gene, going by 5 matching bases. The CDR3 protein: CASSSPLEGLSTDTQYF. In nucleotide form, the sequence is TGTGCCAGCAGCTCACCTCTCGAGGGCCTATCCACAGATACGCAGTATTTT.